Below, one T cell receptor beta chain is given with its context. PCR employed 60 Vbeta and 13 Jbeta primers. Only in-frame clones appear in the TCRdb table, and some are missing; sequencing was by immunoSEQ multiplex PCR. The sample yields some 170,000 clones, roughly 79% seen once. This sample is part of a study of cytomegalovirus exposure and HLA in healthy donors. About the study: Unique TCR beta sequences numbering about 100 million came from around 180 million T cells in an earlier analysis.

The CDR3 is 15 residues long. Germline V gene lookup returns CDR1 SGHVS and CDR2 FQNEAQ. The V and J ends lost 1 base and 5 bases respectively, with 15 bases between them. This rearrangement joins TRBV7-8 to TRBJ2-7; TRBD2 is a possible D gene (6 bases). This clonotype was sampled from a woman in her thirties or forties in good health and CMV-seronegative. Input material: PBMCs. The CDR3 DNA sequence: TGTGCCAGCAGCTTAGTGGCGGGACCCCGCGACGAGCAGTACTTC. As protein: CASSLVAGPRDEQYF.